Described below is a single T cell receptor beta chain sequence and its context. The source of the sample is a study of cytomegalovirus exposure and HLA in healthy donors. PCR primers comprised 60 Vbeta and 13 Jbeta primers. Method: immunoSEQ multiplex PCR; TCRdb's copy keeps in-frame clones and lacks some. The profile shows over 100,000 clones, over 80% of them singletons. From germline, CDR1 is MNHNY and CDR2 SVGAGI (reference sequence). The CDR3 contains 12 residues. V gave up 6 bases and J gave up 3 bases, with 6 bases separating them. The specimen sequenced was PBMCs. The sequence derives from a man in his forties in good health and CMV-seronegative. The chain recombines TRBV6-6 with TRBJ1-5; D call uncertain. The DNA of the CDR3 is TGTGCCAGCAGGCGAGACAATCAGCCCCAGCATTTT. It is translated as CASRRDNQPQHF.